The 15 T cell receptor beta chains in this list originate from one sample, sequenced in a study of T-cell reconstitution after alpha-beta-depleted transplantation in children. Researchers prepared the TCRbeta library using unique molecular identifiers, the study reports. TCRdb reprocessed the PCR reads with MiXCR, giving one entry per CDR3 protein. The table lists about 200,000 distinct CDR3 sequences, about 6% of them singletons. The specimen was PBMCs, collected before TCRalphabeta/CD19-depleted stem cell transplant. These receptors all stem from a girl less than two years old with combined immunodeficiency, due to receive a stem cell transplant.

Many counts were recorded for this clonotype. The chain uses TRBV12-3 or TRBV12-4 and TRBJ2-3; 7 bases map to TRBD1. V gave up 6 bases and J gave up 5 bases; unmatched junction bases: 5. This CDR3 contains 13 residues. The CDR3 coding sequence is TGTGCCAGCAGCTCTCAGGGGGTAGATACGCAGTATTTT. It is translated as CASSSQGVDTQYF.

This clonotype was detected ten times or more. The V call is TRBV20-1, the J call TRBJ2-1, with D tentatively TRBD2 (5 bases). Trimming stripped 5 bases from V and 4 bases from J, with 15 bases between. This CDR3 is 14 amino acids long. In germline, CDR1 is DFQATT, CDR2 SNEGSKA (reference sequence). The CDR3 sequence: CSAFVRGTYNEQFF. The CDR3 region has the DNA TGCAGTGCTTTCGTACGGGGAACTTACAATGAGCAGTTCTTC.

The sample holds many counts of this clonotype. This rearrangement joins TRBV5-1 to TRBJ2-2; D not certain. V shed 0 bases and J shed 4 bases, with 10 bases lying between them. This CDR3 is 15 amino acids long. The germline gives CDR1 SGHRS, CDR2 YFSETQ. This chain's CDR3 is CASSLGRSSTGELFF. CDR3 nucleotides: TGCGCCAGCAGCTTGGGCAGGTCCTCCACCGGGGAGCTGTTTTTT.

This clonotype came up many times. The V call is TRBV6-5, the J call TRBJ2-7, with 9 bases lining up with TRBD2. The CDR3 has 17 amino acids. The V and J ends lost 4 bases and 2 bases, in that order; junction bases with no gene match: 12. Germline V gene data show CDR1 as MNHEY and CDR2 as SVGAGI. CDR3 protein: CASSFRLAEATPYEQYF. In DNA, the CDR3 is TGTGCCAGCAGTTTTAGACTAGCGGAAGCTACTCCCTACGAGCAGTACTTC.

The sample holds many counts of this clonotype. CDR3 DNA: TGTGCCAGCAGCCACTCCGGGCAAAACCAAGAGACCCAGTACTTC. Translation gives CASSHSGQNQETQYF. The V call is TRBV11-1, the J call TRBJ2-5; D gene uncertain. Germline values: CDR1 SGHAT, CDR2 FQDESV (reference sequence). V dropped 5 bases and J dropped 0 bases, with 13 bases sitting between them. This CDR3 is 15 amino acids long.

The sample holds many counts of this clonotype. In nucleotides, the CDR3 is TGTGCCACCTCGTCGAGGAGGGTGGGTAAGAATCAGCCCCAGCATTTT. Amino acids: CATSSRRVGKNQPQHF. The V and J genes are TRBV24-1 and TRBJ1-5; unclear D gene. Germline V gene data show CDR1 as KGHDR and CDR2 as SFDVKD. The length of the CDR3 is 16 residues. Trimming removed 9 bases at V and 4 bases at J, with 21 bases between.

This clonotype has a count of ten or more. The CDR3 reads CASSRTRSNEQFF. CDR3 sequence (DNA): TGTGCCAGCTCAAGGACCAGGTCCAATGAGCAGTTCTTC. The gene calls are TRBV12-3 or TRBV12-4 and TRBJ2-1; D gene unclear. CDR3 length equals 13 residues. V was pared by 8 bases and J by 6 bases, with 14 bases between.

This clonotype was detected many times. The chain combines TRBV5-1 with TRBJ1-5; D call uncertain. Trimming removed 0 bases from V and 2 bases from J, with 6 bases in between. This CDR3 has 14 amino acids. Germline CDR1 reads SGHRS; CDR2 reads YFSETQ. CDR3 residues: CASSLVGGNQPQHF. The CDR3 bases are TGCGCCAGCAGCTTGGTCGGGGGCAATCAGCCCCAGCATTTT.

This clonotype has at least ten counts. J is TRBJ1-1 and V is TRBV20-1; D is possibly TRBD1 (6 bases). CDR1 DFQATT and CDR2 SNEGSKA come from the germline V gene (reference sequence). CDR3 length equals 13 residues. V lost 6 bases, J lost 3 bases, and 14 bases lay in between. The CDR3 DNA follows: TGCAGTGCGCCGACAGGCGCCGACACTGAAGCTTTCTTT. Protein: CSAPTGADTEAFF.

This clonotype was counted many times. The J gene is TRBJ2-7, the V gene TRBV7-8; D is possibly TRBD1 (8 bases). Germline values: CDR1 SGHVS, CDR2 FQNEAQ. Trimming removed 6 bases at V and 2 bases at J, with 20 bases between. There are 16 residues in the CDR3. This chain's CDR3 is CASRPQHRGGAYEQYF. CDR3 DNA: TGTGCCAGCAGACCCCAGCACAGGGGGGGGGCCTACGAGCAGTACTTC.

This clonotype was recorded many times. V usage is TRBV29-1 and J usage is TRBJ1-2; 8 positions agree with TRBD1. The CDR3 has 20 residues. From germline, CDR1 is SQVTM and CDR2 ANQGSEA. With V trimmed by 0 bases and J by 2 bases, 20 bases remained unmatched. The CDR3 protein is CSVEDLLYAPGGESNYGYTF. The CDR3, as DNA: TGCAGCGTTGAAGACCTACTTTACGCCCCAGGGGGCGAATCCAACTATGGCTACACCTTC. The full variable domain, its missing parts supplied by reference TRBV29-1 and TRBJ1-2, is SAVISQKPSRDICQRGTSLTIQCQVDSQVTMMFWYRQQPGQSLTLIATANQGSEATYESGFVIDKFPISRPNLTFSTLTVSNMSPEDSSIYLCSVEDLLYAPGGESNYGYTFGSGTRLTVV.

This clonotype was picked up many times. This chain joins TRBV6-2 or TRBV6-3 and TRBJ2-5, with D perhaps matching TRBD1 (6 bases). V was clipped by 0 bases and J by 3 bases, with 17 bases between them. This CDR3 is built from 17 residues. In germline, CDR1 is MNHEY, CDR2 SVGEGT. In DNA, the CDR3 is TGTGCCAGCAGTTACTCGATGTGGCCGGACAGTAAAGAGACCCAGTACTTC. Its protein is CASSYSMWPDSKETQYF.

This clonotype was detected a few times. The chain uses TRBV14 and TRBJ2-3; TRBD1 matches at 7 bases. This CDR3 is built from 16 residues. With V trimmed by 4 bases and J by 7 bases, 14 bases remained unmatched. Germline V gene data show CDR1 as SGHDN and CDR2 as FVKESK. The CDR3 coding sequence is TGTGCCAGCAGCCTAGAGACAGGGCTCGACATTTATACGCAGTATTTT. It encodes CASSLETGLDIYTQYF.

This clonotype was seen repeatedly, ten times or more. The CDR3 loop is CASSEFETGGTEQYF. CDR3 in DNA: TGTGCCAGCAGCGAATTTGAAACAGGGGGCACCGAGCAGTACTTC. V gene TRBV5-5 combines with J gene TRBJ2-7, with 9 bases lining up with TRBD1. V shed 4 bases and J 6 bases; nucleotides not matched to a gene: 11. Per the germline V gene, CDR1 is SGHKS and CDR2 is YYEKEE (reference sequence). The CDR3 length is 15 residues.

This clonotype was found many times. The chain carries TRBV6-5 and TRBJ1-5; D not resolved. Germline V lookup: CDR1 MNHEY, CDR2 SVGAGI. This CDR3 is built from 14 residues. V gave up 6 bases and J gave up 6 bases, with 15 bases separating them. The CDR3 DNA is TGTGCCAGCAGCCCGGCCGGACCGGGTCAGCCCCAGCATTTT. Translated, it gives CASSPAGPGQPQHF.